Below are 8 T cell receptor beta chains sequenced from a single sample in a study of blood T cell repertoires in COVID-19. TCRdb's table, derived via immunoSEQ multiplex PCR, lists solely in-frame clones and lacks some. The sample comprises about 75,000 clones, about 88% of which are singletons, and 15% to 20% rests with the top ten. What was sequenced was peripheral blood. The receptors stem from a human donor in a cohort sampled during active COVID-19.

The chain has TRBV7-9 and TRBJ1-1; 12 nucleotides line up with TRBD1. Germline lookup yields CDR1 SEHNR and CDR2 FQNEAQ (reference sequence). This CDR3 spans 16 amino acids. The V segment lost 10 bases and the J segment 4 bases; nucleotides outside the gene matches: 13. The DNA of the CDR3 is TGTGCCAACGAACCACCGGGACAGGGGGCCGGCACTGAAGCTTTCTTT. Translation: CANEPPGQGAGTEAFF. The full variable domain, rest sourced from reference TRBV7-9 and TRBJ1-1, is DTGVSQNPRHKITKRGQNVTFRCDPISEHNRLYWYRQTLGQGPEFLTYFQNEAQLEKSRLLSDRFSAERPKGSFSTLEIQRTEQGDSAMYLCANEPPGQGAGTEAFFGQGTRLTVV.

The chain uses TRBV29-1 and TRBJ2-5; 7 bases agree with TRBD1. The V and J ends lost 6 bases and 1 base, in that order; junction bases with no gene match: 11. The germline V gene has CDR1 SQVTM and CDR2 ANQGSEA. This CDR3 comprises 15 residues. In nucleotides, the CDR3 is TGCAGCGTCGGTAGGACAGGAACTAGCCAAGAGACCCAGTACTTC. As protein: CSVGRTGTSQETQYF.

The table lists this clone with a count of one. The chain recombines TRBV27 with TRBJ1-5, with D tentatively TRBD1 (5 bases). V was trimmed by 7 bases and J by 3 bases, leaving 16 bases between them. The CDR3 is made up of 15 amino acids. Germline assignment: CDR1 MNHEY and CDR2 SMNVEV (reference sequence). CDR3 amino acids: CASTRGTGANQPQHF. The DNA of the CDR3 is TGTGCCAGCACCCGCGGTACAGGAGCCAATCAGCCCCAGCATTTT.

The chain carries TRBV4-2 and TRBJ2-7; D unresolved. CDR1 and CDR2 from the germline V gene are LGHNA and YNFKEQ. This CDR3 contains 15 residues. V was cut by 0 bases and J by 9 bases, with 18 bases left in between. In DNA form, the CDR3 reads TGTGCCAGCAGCCAAGATGGCCCCGAAGTATCTGGGCAGTACTTC. It translates to CASSQDGPEVSGQYF.

This clone was recorded a few times. V is TRBV4-3 and J is TRBJ2-1, with TRBD1 matching 7 bases. This CDR3 has 16 residues. Germline V gene data show CDR1 as LGHNA and CDR2 as YSLEER. The V segment lost 0 bases and the J segment 0 bases; nucleotides outside the gene matches: 2. CDR3 sequence (DNA): TGCGCCAGCAGCCAAGAACCAGGGGGCTCCTACAATGAGCAGTTCTTC. As protein: CASSQEPGGSYNEQFF.

This clone was detected once. The chain uses TRBV3-1 (or the pseudogene TRBV3-2) and TRBJ2-1; 11 bases agree with TRBD2. The ends lost 0 bases at V and 7 bases at J; junction bases unmatched: 11. Germline V gene sequence: CDR1 LGHDT, CDR2 YNNKEL (reference sequence). The CDR3 runs to 18 residues. CDR3 sequence reads: CASSQDGDAGLAVNEQFF. In DNA, the CDR3 is TGTGCCAGCAGCCAAGACGGGGACGCGGGACTAGCGGTTAATGAGCAGTTCTTC.

This chain links TRBV20-1 with TRBJ1-1; D uncertain. The CDR3 is 11 residues long. Trimming shortened V by 3 bases and J by 4 bases, and 6 bases separated the two germline ends. Looked up from germline, CDR1 is DFQATT and CDR2 is SNEGSKA (reference sequence). CDR3 protein: CSARRVTEAFF. CDR3 in DNA: TGCAGTGCTAGGAGGGTCACTGAAGCTTTCTTT.

This sequence joins TRBV18 and TRBJ1-3, with D uncertain. CDR3 length equals 14 residues. V was cut by 2 bases and J by 1 base, with 6 bases left in between. The germline V gene has CDR1 KGHSH and CDR2 LQKENI. The DNA for the CDR3 is TGTGCCAGCTCACCAGGGCGTTCTGGAAACACCATATATTTT. Its translation: CASSPGRSGNTIYF. Variable domain in full (rest from reference TRBV18 and TRBJ1-3): NAGVMQNPRHLVRRRGQEARLRCSPMKGHSHVYWYRQLPEEGLKFMVYLQKENIIDESGMPKERFSAEFPKEGPSILRIQQVVRGDSAAYFCASSPGRSGNTIYFGEGSWLTVV.